What follows are 27 T cell receptor beta chains derived from one specimen sequenced in a study of cytomegalovirus exposure and HLA in healthy donors. With 60 Vbeta and 13 Jbeta primers, the PCR was carried out. Generated by immunoSEQ multiplex PCR, the TCRdb table keeps only in-frame clones and is missing some. The sample consists of more than 100,000 clones, roughly 70% of them appearing once. The sample taken for sequencing was PBMCs. These receptors originate from a woman aged 40 to 50 in good health and CMV-seronegative.

V and J are TRBV5-1 and TRBJ2-5, with TRBD1 matching over 11 bases. CDR1 is SGHRS, CDR2 YFSETQ, per germline. The J segment lost 3 bases and the V segment lost 4 bases, leaving 5 bases of the junction unmatched. The CDR3 contains 15 residues. This CDR3 reads CASSAGTGGKETQYF. As DNA, the CDR3 is TGCGCCAGCAGCGCTGGGACAGGGGGAAAAGAGACCCAGTACTTC.

The chain recombines TRBV4-2 with TRBJ2-2; 7 bases are shared with TRBD2. Trimming removed 1 base from V and 1 base from J; junction bases left unmatched: 3. The V gene's germline CDR1 is LGHNA and CDR2 YNFKEQ. The CDR3 has 16 residues. The CDR3 is CASSQGGEGNTGELFF. In DNA form, the CDR3 reads TGTGCCAGCAGCCAAGGGGGGGAGGGGAACACCGGGGAGCTGTTTTTT.

The rearrangement links TRBV7-2 to TRBJ2-4; the match to TRBD1 covers 8 bases. The CDR3 sequence is 15 residues long. Trimming cost V 5 bases and J 3 bases; bases outside gene matches: 6. CDR1 SGHTA and CDR2 FQGNSA come from the germline V gene. The CDR3 loop reads CASSPWTGLKNIQYF. CDR3 sequence (DNA): TGTGCCAGCAGCCCCTGGACAGGGCTCAAAAACATTCAGTACTTC.

This clone was observed a few times. This chain connects TRBV5-4 to TRBJ2-7, with D possibly TRBD2 on 7 matching bases. Per germline, CDR1 SGHNT and CDR2 YYREEE (reference sequence). V dropped 4 bases and J dropped 2 bases, with 16 bases sitting between them. The CDR3 has 15 residues. Written as DNA, the CDR3 is TGTGCCAGCAGCCAGCTCGGAGGGGGGGCCTACGAGCAGTACTTC. As protein: CASSQLGGGAYEQYF.

This clone was found once. The chain couples TRBV5-1 to TRBJ2-5; D is perhaps TRBD2 (7 bases). Trimming removed 3 bases from V and 5 bases from J, with 14 bases in between. The CDR3 runs 14 residues. Germline CDR1 reads SGHRS; CDR2 reads YFSETQ. Here the CDR3 reads CASSSRGAGETQYF. The CDR3 DNA reads as TGCGCCAGCAGCTCTCGGGGGGCGGGTGAGACCCAGTACTTC.

This clone was observed at least ten times. The chain links TRBV4-3 to TRBJ1-2; D unclear. The CDR3 loop spans 13 amino acids. Germline CDR1 is LGHNA and CDR2 is YSLEER. With 6 bases removed from V and 4 bases from J, the gap between germline ends came to 12 bases. The CDR3 coding sequence is TGCGCCAGCAGTGTTTCAGGTTCCTATGGCTACACCTTC. Residues: CASSVSGSYGYTF.

The CDR3 reads CASSQEGGGPNEQFF. The CDR3 DNA reads TGTGCCAGCAGCCAAGAGGGGGGGGGTCCCAATGAGCAGTTCTTC. The V call is TRBV4-2, the J call TRBJ2-1; TRBD2 agrees at 7 bases. The CDR3 spans 15 residues. V shed 0 bases and J 6 bases; nucleotides not matched to a gene: 5. Germline lookup yields CDR1 LGHNA and CDR2 YNFKEQ.

V gene TRBV4-2 combines with J gene TRBJ2-2; D not resolved. The CDR3 contains 15 residues. In germline, CDR1 is LGHNA, CDR2 YNFKEQ. V was pared by 1 base and J by 5 bases, with 11 bases between. In DNA, the CDR3 is TGTGCCAGCAGCCAAGGGCGAAGCAGGACCGGGGAGCTGTTTTTT. It codes for CASSQGRSRTGELFF.

The rearrangement links TRBV6-6 to TRBJ2-1; D call uncertain. The germline V gene encodes CDR1 MNHNY and CDR2 SVGAGI (reference sequence). The CDR3 runs to 14 residues. V gave up 4 bases and J gave up 0 bases, with 7 bases separating them. DNA for the CDR3: TGTGCCAGCAGTTTGGGCCCCTCCTACAATGAGCAGTTCTTC. Translated: CASSLGPSYNEQFF.

V usage is TRBV5-1 and J usage is TRBJ2-7; 7 bases line up with TRBD2. This CDR3 contains 13 residues. The V segment lost 1 base and the J segment 6 bases; nucleotides outside the gene matches: 4. Looked up from germline, CDR1 is SGHRS and CDR2 is YFSETQ. This chain's CDR3 is CASSLNWGGEQYF. The CDR3 DNA is TGCGCCAGCAGCTTGAATTGGGGGGGCGAGCAGTACTTC.

This rearrangement joins TRBV2 to TRBJ2-5, with D perhaps TRBD1 (6 bases). This CDR3 has 13 residues. Trimming shortened V by 1 base and J by 14 bases, and 17 bases separated the two germline ends. Germline lookup yields CDR1 SNHLY and CDR2 FYNNEI. The CDR3 here is CASSEGGFGTPYF. CDR3 bases: TGTGCCAGCAGTGAAGGGGGTTTTGGGACACCTTACTTC.

This chain joins TRBV10-3 and TRBJ2-1, with D possibly TRBD2 on 6 matching bases. The ends were cut back, 5 bases at V and 5 bases at J, with 13 bases in the middle. This CDR3 contains 14 residues. The germline V gene encodes CDR1 ENHRY and CDR2 SYGVKD. The CDR3 sequence is CAISFDSGDNEQFF. The CDR3, as DNA: TGTGCCATCAGTTTTGATAGCGGCGACAATGAGCAGTTCTTC.

This chain links TRBV23-1 with TRBJ1-4; 8 nucleotides match TRBD1. TRBV23-1 qualifies as an ORF whose function is uncertain. CDR3 size: 13 residues. Trimming at V came to 7 bases and at J to 7 bases, leaving 5 bases not matched to a gene. CDR3 nucleotides: TGCGCCAGCAAGGACAGGGCCGGTGAAAAACTGTTTTTT. Translation gives CASKDRAGEKLFF.

Comments on this clone: Other DNA sequences in the sample encode the same CDR3. The chain links TRBV7-2 to TRBJ2-1, with 12 positions matching TRBD2. The V gene end was trimmed by 0 bases and the J gene end by 8 bases; junction bases not matched to a gene: 11. The CDR3 spans 18 residues. Germline values: CDR1 SGHTA, CDR2 FQGNSA. CDR3 sequence (DNA): TGTGCCAGCAGCTTAGCGGTACTAGCGGGGGGCCGGGGACATGAGCAGTTCTTC. This sequence encodes CASSLAVLAGGRGHEQFF. The variable domain in full, with the rest retrieved from reference TRBV7-2 and TRBJ2-1, is GAGVSQSPSNKVTEKGKDVELRCDPISGHTALYWYRQSLGQGLEFLIYFQGNSAPDKSGLPSDRFSAERTGGSVSTLTIQRTQQEDSAVYLCASSLAVLAGGRGHEQFFGPGTRLTVL.

The gene calls are TRBV28 and TRBJ2-7; D possibly corresponds to TRBD2 (5 bases). The CDR3 sequence is 15 residues long. The V gene's germline CDR1 is MDHEN and CDR2 SYDVKM. Trimming cost V 6 bases and J 2 bases, with 17 bases left between them. The CDR3 bases are TGTGCCAGCAGGGACCCTAGCACTCAAGCCTACGAGCAGTACTTC. Translated, it gives CASRDPSTQAYEQYF.

The chain has TRBV5-1 and TRBJ2-3; D unresolved. The V end lost 0 bases, the J end lost 2 bases, and 4 bases lay between the germline ends. The CDR3 runs to 13 residues. Germline V gene data show CDR1 as SGHRS and CDR2 as YFSETQ. The CDR3 bases are TGCGCCAGCAGCTTGGGCGCCACAGATACGCAGTATTTT. This gives the protein CASSLGATDTQYF.

The chain is built from TRBV28 and TRBJ2-7; D might be TRBD1 (5 bases). CDR3 length: 15 residues. Trimming removed 1 base at V and 0 bases at J, with 10 bases between. CDR1 and CDR2 (germline): MDHEN, SYDVKM. CDR3 in DNA: TGTGCCAGCAGTTTATTGGGGCCTTCCTCCTACGAGCAGTACTTC. It codes for CASSLLGPSSYEQYF.

This clone was picked up a small number of times. The chain couples TRBV5-5 to TRBJ1-1; TRBD1 is a possible D gene (6 bases). Trimming shortened V by 4 bases and J by 6 bases, and 13 bases separated the two germline ends. The CDR3 runs to 13 residues. Germline values: CDR1 SGHKS, CDR2 YYEKEE (reference sequence). The CDR3 DNA reads as TGTGCCAGCAGCCCCGGGCAGGGGTCTGAAGCTTTCTTT. This encodes CASSPGQGSEAFF.

V gene TRBV7-7 combines with J gene TRBJ2-7; 7 nucleotides match TRBD2. The CDR3 loop spans 15 amino acids. Trimming removed 5 bases from V and 2 bases from J; junction bases left unmatched: 9. Germline CDR1 SSHAT, CDR2 FNYEAQ (reference sequence). CDR3 in amino acids: CASSPNTGLTYEQYF. CDR3 in DNA: TGTGCCAGCAGCCCCAACACGGGACTAACCTACGAGCAGTACTTC.

The chain is built from TRBV11-2 and TRBJ2-7; D might be TRBD1 (6 bases). The CDR3 is made up of 15 amino acids. Germline V lookup: CDR1 SGHAT, CDR2 FQNNGV. Trimming took 5 bases from V and 4 from J, leaving 18 bases between them. The CDR3 region is CASSLWTEVSYEQYF. CDR3 DNA sequence: TGTGCCAGCAGCCTCTGGACAGAGGTGTCGTACGAGCAGTACTTC. The whole variable domain, filled in from reference TRBV11-2 and TRBJ2-7, reads EAGVAQSPRYKIIEKRQSVAFWCNPISGHATLYWYQQILGQGPKLLIQFQNNGVVDDSQLPKDRFSAERLKGVDSTLKIQPAKLEDSAVYLCASSLWTEVSYEQYFGPGTRLTVT.

This clone was counted once. V and J are TRBV29-1 and TRBJ1-6; a weak D match, TRBD1 (6 bases). This CDR3 is built from 15 residues. V lost 7 bases, J lost 7 bases, and 20 bases lay in between. The germline V gene has CDR1 SQVTM and CDR2 ANQGSEA. As DNA, the CDR3 is TGCAGCGGGCCGATGAACAGGGTCCGGAATTCACCCCTCCACTTT. As protein: CSGPMNRVRNSPLHF.

The chain employs TRBV6-1 and TRBJ2-7; D unclear. Germline lookup yields CDR1 MNHNS and CDR2 SASEGT. The CDR3 loop spans 15 amino acids. V was clipped by 4 bases and J by 0 bases, with 13 bases between them. In nucleotides, the CDR3 is TGTGCCAGCAGTGTAAGTGTTAGGAGCTCCTACGAGCAGTACTTC. Translation: CASSVSVRSSYEQYF.

The chain links TRBV9 to TRBJ2-1; D perhaps matches TRBD1 (6 bases). Germline lookup yields CDR1 SGDLS and CDR2 YYNGEE. Deletions cut 1 base from V and 8 bases from J, with 13 bases between. The CDR3 length is 14 residues. CDR3 sequence (DNA): TGTGCCAGCAGCGTATCTGGGGGCCCGGATGAGCAGTTCTTC. Protein product: CASSVSGGPDEQFF.

The V call is TRBV6-5, the J call TRBJ1-2, with a weak D call TRBD1 (5 bases). The germline V and J ends were trimmed by 6 bases and 6 bases, with 14 bases remaining between them. From germline, CDR1 is MNHEY and CDR2 SVGAGI. The CDR3 is 13 amino acids. The CDR3 nucleotides read TGTGCCAGCAGACCGGACACCCGGAATGGCTACACCTTC. Translated: CASRPDTRNGYTF.

The rearrangement uses TRBV7-9 and TRBJ2-7; the D gene is possibly TRBD2 (6 bases). CDR1 and CDR2 (germline): SEHNR, FQNEAQ (reference sequence). The CDR3 is 16 residues long. The V and J ends lost 4 bases and 4 bases respectively, with 20 bases between them. The CDR3 DNA sequence: TGTGCCAGCAGCTCCACTATGACGGGACTTCTATACGAGCAGTACTTC. Its translation: CASSSTMTGLLYEQYF.

This chain connects TRBV30 to TRBJ1-1; D perhaps matches TRBD1 (5 bases). CDR1 GTSNPN and CDR2 SVGIG come from the germline V gene (reference sequence). V was shortened by 4 bases and J by 5 bases, with 14 bases between the two germline ends. This CDR3 has 13 amino acids. DNA of the CDR3: TGTGCCTGGAAGTTAGGGGTAGGGACTGAAGCTTTCTTT. It specifies CAWKLGVGTEAFF.

This clone was seen a handful of times. The chain links TRBV2 to TRBJ2-1, with TRBD2 identical over 11 bases. Germline CDR1 is SNHLY and CDR2 is FYNNEI. V shed 1 base and J 0 bases; nucleotides not matched to a gene: 5. This CDR3 has 18 residues. Here the CDR3 DNA reads TGTGCCAGCAGTGAAGAAAGACTAGCGGGGTTCTCCTACAATGAGCAGTTCTTC. This encodes CASSEERLAGFSYNEQFF.